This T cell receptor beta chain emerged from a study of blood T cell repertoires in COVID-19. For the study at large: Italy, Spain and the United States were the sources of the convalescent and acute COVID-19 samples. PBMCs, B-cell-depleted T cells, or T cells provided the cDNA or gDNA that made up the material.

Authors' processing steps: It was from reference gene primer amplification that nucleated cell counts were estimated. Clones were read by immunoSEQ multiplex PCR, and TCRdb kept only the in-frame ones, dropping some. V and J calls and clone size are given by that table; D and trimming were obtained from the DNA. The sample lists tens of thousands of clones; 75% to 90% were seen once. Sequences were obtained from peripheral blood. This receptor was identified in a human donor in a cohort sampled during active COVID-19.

The CDR3 is CASSFTRDEQFF. CDR3 bases: TGTGCCAGCAGTTTTACTAGGGATGAGCAGTTCTTC. V is TRBV25-1 and J is TRBJ2-1, with D possibly being TRBD2 (5 bases). The CDR3 is 12 residues long. V was shortened by 5 bases and J by 8 bases, with 10 bases between the two germline ends. Germline V gene data show CDR1 as MGHDK and CDR2 as SYGVNS.